This record concerns one T cell receptor (beta chain) sequence. Its antigen is still unknown. The sample comes from a study of cytomegalovirus exposure and HLA in healthy donors. Study information: Genotyping showed around four fifths of fewer than 500 donors falling in the Caucasian-associated ancestry cluster. Study-level findings and limits: It was reported that TCR beta sequences correctly inferred the HLA-A and HLA-B alleles for most subjects.

Trimming cost V 4 bases and J 1 base; bases outside gene matches: 5. This CDR3 has 15 residues. Per germline, CDR1 SGHRS and CDR2 YFSETQ. This PCR relied on a set of 60 Vbeta primers and 13 Jbeta primers. Sequencing used immunoSEQ multiplex PCR; TCRdb keeps in-frame clones, though not all of them. This table has around 67,000 clones, 55% to 65% appearing once. The V and J genes are TRBV5-1 and TRBJ2-7; 10 positions match TRBD1. The sequenced sample was PBMCs. The sequence came from a woman between 45 and 65 years old in good health and CMV-seronegative. DNA for the CDR3: TGCGCCAGCAGCCCAGGGGACAGGGGATCCTACGAGCAGTACTTC. It codes for CASSPGDRGSYEQYF. The whole variable domain, filled in from reference TRBV5-1 and TRBJ2-7, reads KAGVTQTPRYLIKTRGQQVTLSCSPISGHRSVSWYQQTPGQGLQFLFEYFSETQRNKGNFPGRFSGRQFSNSRSEMNVSTLELGDSALYLCASSPGDRGSYEQYFGPGTRLTVT.